The sequence of this T cell receptor beta chain was determined in a study of T cells of healthy individuals. CDR1 is SGHRS and CDR2 is YFSETQ in the germline V gene. The CDR3 totals 17 residues. V was clipped by 0 bases and J by 3 bases; unmatched bases: 8. Using its own MiXCR run on the 5' RACE reads, TCRdb lists one record per CDR3 protein. The table lists about 53,000 distinct CDR3 sequences, roughly 15% of them singletons. The sequence was collected from a human donor in good health. The rearrangement joins TRBV5-1 to TRBJ1-4; 7 bases match TRBD1. CDR3 bases: TGCGCCAGCAGCTTGGCCCCGACAGGGTCAGCTAATGAAAAACTGTTTTTT. This gives the protein CASSLAPTGSANEKLFF.